This TCR beta chain was captured in a study of T-cell memory formation after mild COVID-19. The wider study: Clusters were largely donor specific.

A 5'RACE reaction primed in the constant segment made cDNA libraries of TCR alpha and TCR beta, and these carried sample barcodes and UMIs. From the 5' RACE reads, TCRdb called clonotypes with MiXCR, one entry per CDR3 protein. The profile shows roughly 300,000 distinct CDR3 sequences, 8% to 9% of them singletons. General study points: For contracting clones, CD4+ ones sat mainly in CM and EM, CD8+ in EMRA. Some clones that responded were present in memory (sampled pre-infection), which suggests cross-reactive memory joined.

This clonotype was detected ten times or more. The antigen remains unidentified. This receptor was obtained from a young man who had mild COVID-19 (a few samples of this study predate the infection). Cell type and time point are not known. Material: PBMCs or a T cell subset sorted from them (not recorded which).

CDR3 region: CASSARDTTYNEQFF. CDR3 nucleotide sequence: TGCGCCAGCAGCGCCCGGGACACCACCTACAATGAGCAGTTCTTC. The chain has TRBV5-1 and TRBJ2-1; D may be TRBD1 (6 bases). V shed 4 bases and J shed 2 bases, with 13 bases lying between them. This CDR3 region has 15 residues. CDR1 SGHRS and CDR2 YFSETQ come from the germline V gene.